This is a list of T cell receptor beta chains from one sample in a study of monozygotic twins with inflammatory bowel disease. TCRdb re-called the 5' RACE reads; one entry per CDR3 protein, DNA not given. The sample's table shows approximately 330,000 distinct CDR3 sequences. Sequences were obtained from blood. These receptor sequences come from a human donor with ulcerative colitis or Crohn's disease, or a healthy co-twin of an affected twin (not recorded which). The CDR3 runs from the conserved cysteine through the conserved F or W. The order of the fields is CDR3 protein, V gene, J gene.

CDR3aa: CASSVMGQTATNEKLFF; v_gene: TRBV7-8; j_gene: TRBJ1-4
CDR3aa: CASSLGGTSGKRAYEQYF; v_gene: TRBV11-1; j_gene: TRBJ2-7
CDR3aa: CASSHPPGGRLTEAFF; v_gene: TRBV3-1; j_gene: TRBJ1-1
CDR3aa: CASSDSGEKIDSPLHF; v_gene: TRBV7-9; j_gene: TRBJ1-6
CDR3aa: CASQSRTNTGELFF; v_gene: TRBV24-1; j_gene: TRBJ2-2
CDR3aa: CASSRTYSENTEAFF; v_gene: TRBV23-1; j_gene: TRBJ1-1
CDR3aa: CASSYSVVRGTGELFF; v_gene: TRBV6-2/TRBV6-3; j_gene: TRBJ2-2
CDR3aa: CSARGDARGVNTEAFF; v_gene: TRBV20-1; j_gene: TRBJ1-1
CDR3aa: CASSYGLSMGAFF; v_gene: TRBV6-5; j_gene: TRBJ1-1
CDR3aa: CASSLDRNYNEQFF; v_gene: TRBV5-1; j_gene: TRBJ2-1
CDR3aa: CASSLGLGVDTQYF; v_gene: TRBV5-1; j_gene: TRBJ2-3